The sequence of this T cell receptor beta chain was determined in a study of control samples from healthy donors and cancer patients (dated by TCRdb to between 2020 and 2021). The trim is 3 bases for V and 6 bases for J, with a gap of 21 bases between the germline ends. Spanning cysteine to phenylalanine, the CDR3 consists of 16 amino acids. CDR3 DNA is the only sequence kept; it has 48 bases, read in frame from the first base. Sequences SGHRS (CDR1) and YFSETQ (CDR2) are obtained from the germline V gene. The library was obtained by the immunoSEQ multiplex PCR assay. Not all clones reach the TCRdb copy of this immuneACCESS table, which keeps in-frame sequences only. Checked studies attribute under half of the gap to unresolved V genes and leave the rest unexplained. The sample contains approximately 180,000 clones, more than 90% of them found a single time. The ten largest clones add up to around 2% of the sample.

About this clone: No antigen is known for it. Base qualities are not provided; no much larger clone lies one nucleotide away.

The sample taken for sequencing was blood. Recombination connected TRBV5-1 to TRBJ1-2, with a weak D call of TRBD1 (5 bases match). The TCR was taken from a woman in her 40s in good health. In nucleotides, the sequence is TGCGCCAGCAGCTCTACTTCGACAGCGACTCTCAATGGCTACACCTTC. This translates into CASSSTSTATLNGYTF.